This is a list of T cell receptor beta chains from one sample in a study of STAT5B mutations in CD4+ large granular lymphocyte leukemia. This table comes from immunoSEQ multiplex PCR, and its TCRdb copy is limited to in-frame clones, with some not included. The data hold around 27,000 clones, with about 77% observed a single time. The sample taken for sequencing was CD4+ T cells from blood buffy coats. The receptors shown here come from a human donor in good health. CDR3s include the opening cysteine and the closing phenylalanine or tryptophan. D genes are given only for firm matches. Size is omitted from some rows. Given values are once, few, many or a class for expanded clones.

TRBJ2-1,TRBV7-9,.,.,CASSLTSFDNEQFF,TGTGCCAGCAGCTTAACTAGCTTTGACAATGAGCAGTTCTTC
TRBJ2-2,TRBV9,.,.,CASSVDPTGELFF,TGTGCCAGCAGCGTAGACCCCACCGGGGAGCTGTTTTTT
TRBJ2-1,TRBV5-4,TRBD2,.,CASSLGTSGRTDEQFF,TGTGCCAGCAGCTTGGGGACTAGCGGGAGAACGGATGAGCAGTTCTTC
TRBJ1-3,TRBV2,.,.,CASSGGATGSGNTIYF,TGTGCCAGCAGTGGGGGGGCGACAGGCTCTGGAAACACCATATATTTT
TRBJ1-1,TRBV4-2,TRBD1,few,CASSQENRGLGMNTEAFF,TGTGCCAGCAGCCAGGAGAACAGGGGGCTTGGAATGAACACTGAAGCTTTCTTT
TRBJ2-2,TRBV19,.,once,CASSTLRLVFTGELFF,TGTGCCAGTAGCACCCTTCGACTAGTTTTTACCGGGGAGCTGTTTTTT
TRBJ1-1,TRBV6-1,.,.,CASSEARSGRTEAFF,TGTGCCAGCAGTGAAGCAAGGTCCGGTCGGACTGAAGCTTTCTTT
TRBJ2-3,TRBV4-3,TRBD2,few,CASSQDAGTSGRGPSPQYF,TGCGCCAGCAGCCAAGACGCCGGGACTAGCGGGAGGGGACCGTCCCCGCAGTATTTT
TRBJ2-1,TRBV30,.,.,CAWSNYNEQFF,TGTGCCTGGAGTAACTACAATGAGCAGTTCTTC
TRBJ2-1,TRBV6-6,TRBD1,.,CASSSTGQGANEQFF,TGTGCCAGCAGCTCCACAGGACAGGGGGCGAATGAGCAGTTCTTC
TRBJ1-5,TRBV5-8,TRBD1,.,CASRGAGGHLYQPQHF,TGTGCCAGCAGAGGGGCAGGGGGACATTTGTATCAGCCCCAGCATTTT
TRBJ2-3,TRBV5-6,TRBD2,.,CASIDSGRRADTQYF,TGTGCCAGCATCGATAGCGGGAGGAGGGCAGATACGCAGTATTTT
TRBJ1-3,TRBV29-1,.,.,CSVVDVNSGNTIYF,TGCAGCGTTGTGGACGTAAACTCTGGAAACACCATATATTTT
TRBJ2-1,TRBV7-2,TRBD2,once,CASSSLAGGRNEQFF,TGTGCCAGCAGCTCATTAGCGGGAGGTAGGAATGAGCAGTTCTTC
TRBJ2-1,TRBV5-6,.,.,CASSLPGGTGNEQFF,TGTGCCAGCAGCTTGCCGGGGGGCACTGGCAATGAGCAGTTCTTC
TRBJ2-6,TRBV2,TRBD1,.,CASSGSGGASSGANVLTF,TGTGCCAGCAGTGGGTCAGGGGGCGCGAGCTCTGGGGCCAACGTCCTGACTTTC
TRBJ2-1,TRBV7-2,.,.,CASSHLWSSEQFF,TGTGCCAGCAGCCACCTGTGGTCTAGTGAGCAGTTCTTC
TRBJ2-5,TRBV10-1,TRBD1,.,CASSMGQGTQYF,TGCGCCAGCAGTATGGGACAGGGGACCCAGTACTTC
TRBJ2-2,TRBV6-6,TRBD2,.,CASSYVSGTNTGELFF,TGTGCCAGCAGTTACGTGAGCGGGACTAACACCGGGGAGCTGTTTTTT
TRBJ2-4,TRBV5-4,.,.,CASSLSVGQNIQYF,TGTGCCAGCAGCTTGTCTGTGGGGCAAAACATTCAGTACTTC
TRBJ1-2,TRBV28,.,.,CASTSPQGLGYGYTF,TGTGCCAGCACTTCCCCGCAGGGGTTGGGCTATGGCTACACCTTC
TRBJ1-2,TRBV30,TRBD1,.,CAWSWDREIYGYTF,TGTGCCTGGAGTTGGGACAGGGAAATTTATGGCTACACCTTC
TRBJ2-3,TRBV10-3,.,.,CAISAGGWYGTDTQYF,TGTGCCATCAGTGCGGGTGGGTGGTACGGCACAGATACGCAGTATTTT
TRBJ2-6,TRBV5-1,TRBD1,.,CASSIKTGGGGANVLTF,TGCGCCAGCAGCATAAAGACAGGGGGCGGTGGGGCCAACGTCCTGACTTTC
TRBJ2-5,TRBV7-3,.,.,CASSLNGPSAQETQYF,TGTGCCAGCAGCTTAAATGGGCCGTCTGCTCAAGAGACCCAGTACTTC
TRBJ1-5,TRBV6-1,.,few,CASSELGSNQPQHF,TGTGCCAGCAGTGAACTGGGGTCCAATCAGCCCCAGCATTTT
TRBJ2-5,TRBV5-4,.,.,CASRSGGREETQYF,TGTGCCAGCAGATCGGGTGGCAGGGAAGAGACCCAGTACTTC
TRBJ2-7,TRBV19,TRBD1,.,CASSIRTGVVHEQYF,TGTGCCAGTAGTATTCGGACAGGGGTTGTCCACGAGCAGTACTTC
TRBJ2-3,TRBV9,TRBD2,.,CASSVGGRADTQYF,TGTGCCAGCAGCGTAGGCGGGAGGGCTGATACGCAGTATTTT
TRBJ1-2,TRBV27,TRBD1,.,CAPQGAINYGYTF,TGTGCTCCACAGGGGGCTATAAACTATGGCTACACCTTC
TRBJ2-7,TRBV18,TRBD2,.,CASRRTSGSTGTYEQYF,TGTGCCAGCCGGAGGACTAGCGGGAGTACCGGGACCTACGAGCAGTACTTC
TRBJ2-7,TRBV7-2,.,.,CASSFKGGGPYEQYF,TGTGCCAGCAGCTTTAAGGGGGGAGGGCCCTATGAGCAGTACTTC
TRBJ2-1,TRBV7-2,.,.,CASSFYNEQFF,TGTGCCAGCAGCTTTTACAATGAGCAGTTCTTC
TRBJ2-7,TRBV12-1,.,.,CASSFLPAGLVHEQYF,TGTGCCAGCAGCTTTCTACCTGCGGGATTGGTCCACGAGCAGTACTTC
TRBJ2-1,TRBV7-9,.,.,CASSATGRAEQFF,TGTGCCAGCAGCGCAACCGGTCGGGCTGAGCAGTTCTTC
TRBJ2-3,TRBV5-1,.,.,CASSLETVLLSDTQYF,TGCGCCAGCAGCTTGGAGACAGTCTTGTTGTCAGATACGCAGTATTTT
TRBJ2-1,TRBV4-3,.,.,CASSPHSYNEQFF,TGCGCCAGCAGCCCCCATTCCTACAATGAGCAGTTCTTC
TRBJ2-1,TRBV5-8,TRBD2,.,CATRGLARPYNEQFF,TGTGCCACCCGAGGACTAGCGAGGCCCTACAATGAGCAGTTCTTC
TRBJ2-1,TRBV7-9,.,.,CASSTGGHNEQFF,TGTGCCAGCAGCACCGGCGGTCACAATGAGCAGTTCTTC